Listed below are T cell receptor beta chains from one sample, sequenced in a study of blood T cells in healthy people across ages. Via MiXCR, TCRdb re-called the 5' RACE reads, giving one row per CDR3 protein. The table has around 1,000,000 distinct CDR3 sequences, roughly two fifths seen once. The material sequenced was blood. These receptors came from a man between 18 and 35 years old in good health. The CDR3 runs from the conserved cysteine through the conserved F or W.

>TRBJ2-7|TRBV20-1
CSAIHSGLGGNEQYF
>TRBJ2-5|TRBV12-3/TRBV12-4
CASSPTRVSETQYF
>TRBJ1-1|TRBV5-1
CASSLGIEPGQVKEAFF
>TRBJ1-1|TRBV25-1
CASRVSIDEAAFF
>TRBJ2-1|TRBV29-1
CSVETGREQFF
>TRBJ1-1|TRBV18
CASSPWGLNTEAFF
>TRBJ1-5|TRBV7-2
CASSPGLGNHAQHF
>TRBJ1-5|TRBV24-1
CATSDRGQPQHF
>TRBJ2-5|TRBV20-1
CSARDSNGEETQYF
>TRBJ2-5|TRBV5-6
CASSLVTTDQETQYF
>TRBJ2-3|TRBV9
CASSDSGSSTDTQYF
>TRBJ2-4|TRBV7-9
CASSLSRGGMAKNIQYF
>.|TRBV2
CASTGGQGSTYEQYF
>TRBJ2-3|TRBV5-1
CASQMGHTYDTQYF
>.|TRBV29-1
CSVFIGGSLSEQYF
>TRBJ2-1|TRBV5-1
CASSFSGQAYNEQFF
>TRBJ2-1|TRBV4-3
CASSQERVSYNEQFF
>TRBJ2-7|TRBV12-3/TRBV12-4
CASSLALGLANGEQYF
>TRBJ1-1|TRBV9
CASSVRGAGNTEAFF
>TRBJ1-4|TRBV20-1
CSALGQGNEKLFF
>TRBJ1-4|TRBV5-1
CASSLDRNEKLFF
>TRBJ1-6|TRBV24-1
CATSEGGSPLHF
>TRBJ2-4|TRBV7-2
CASSLGWGDIQYF
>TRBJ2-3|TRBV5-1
CASSFQAGESTDTQYF
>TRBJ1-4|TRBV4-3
CASSLIGATNEKLFF
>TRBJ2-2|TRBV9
CASSVGDTNLLGELFF
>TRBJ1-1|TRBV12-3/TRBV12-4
CASSRGTDKAFF
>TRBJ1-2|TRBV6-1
CASSELGYTGDGYTF
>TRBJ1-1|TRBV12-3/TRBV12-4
CASSLKRRYTEAFF
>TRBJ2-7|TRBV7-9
CASSLTQLRNEQYF
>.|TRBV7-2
CASSLAKSSYNEQYF
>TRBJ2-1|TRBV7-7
CASSLGHPYNEQFF
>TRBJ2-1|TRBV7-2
CASSLGGIQNNEQFF
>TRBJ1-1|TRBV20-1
CSAPSPRRENTEAFF
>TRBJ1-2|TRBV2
CASKGQGNNYGYTF
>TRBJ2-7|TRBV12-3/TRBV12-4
CASSLVESYEQYF
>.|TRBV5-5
CASSLQRTGRTPDEQYF
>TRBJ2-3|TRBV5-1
CASSFEVRGSGDTQYF
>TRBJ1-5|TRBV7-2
CASSLASEYNQPQHF
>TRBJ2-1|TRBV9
CASSVTGGGNEQFF
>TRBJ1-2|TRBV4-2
CASSQDTGAEGGYTF
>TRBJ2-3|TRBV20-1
CSAGTSGEPSDTQYF
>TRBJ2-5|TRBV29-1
CSVLLSGGASDEQYF
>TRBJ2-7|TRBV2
CASSEKGVTYEQYF
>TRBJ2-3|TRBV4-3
CASSQDRTGTQYF
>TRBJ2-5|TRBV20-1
CSARDEGTGETQYF
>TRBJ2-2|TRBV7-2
CASSPPSGGVGELFF
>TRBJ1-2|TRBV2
CASREQGEDISYTF
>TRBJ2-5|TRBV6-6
CASSTSDRGEYF
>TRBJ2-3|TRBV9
CASSKDRARADTQYF
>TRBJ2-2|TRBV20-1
CSARGGTSENTGELFF
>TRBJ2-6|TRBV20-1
CSAVKTESLSGANVLTF
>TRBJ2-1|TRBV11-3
CASSLTSTGVEQFF
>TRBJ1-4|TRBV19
CASSLSGDWGEKLFF
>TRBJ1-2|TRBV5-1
CASSLGEGIGYGYTF